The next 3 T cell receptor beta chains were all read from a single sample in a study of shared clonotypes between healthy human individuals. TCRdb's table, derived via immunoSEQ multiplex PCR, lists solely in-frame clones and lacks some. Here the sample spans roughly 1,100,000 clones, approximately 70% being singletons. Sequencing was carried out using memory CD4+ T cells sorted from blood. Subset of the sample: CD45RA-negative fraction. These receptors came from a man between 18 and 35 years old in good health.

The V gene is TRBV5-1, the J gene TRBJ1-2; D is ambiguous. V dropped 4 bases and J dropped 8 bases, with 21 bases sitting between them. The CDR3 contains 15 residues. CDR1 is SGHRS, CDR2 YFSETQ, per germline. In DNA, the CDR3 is TGCGCCAGCAGCCCACGGGTGGGAGGATCTTACGGCTACACCTTC. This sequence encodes CASSPRVGGSYGYTF.

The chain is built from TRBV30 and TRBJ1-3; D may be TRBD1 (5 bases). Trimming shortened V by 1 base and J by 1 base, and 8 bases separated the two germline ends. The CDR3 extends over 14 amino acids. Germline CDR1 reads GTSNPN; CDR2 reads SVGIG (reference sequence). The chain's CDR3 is CAWSGGESGNTIYF. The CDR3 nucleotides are TGTGCCTGGAGTGGGGGGGAGTCTGGAAACACCATATATTTT.

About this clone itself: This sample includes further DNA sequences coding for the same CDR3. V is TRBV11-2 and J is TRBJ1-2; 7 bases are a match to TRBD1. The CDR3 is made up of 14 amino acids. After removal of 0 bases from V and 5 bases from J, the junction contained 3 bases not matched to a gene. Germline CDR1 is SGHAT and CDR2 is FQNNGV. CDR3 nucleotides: TGTGCCAGCAGCTTAGAAGGGGGCGGGTATGGCTACACCTTC. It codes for CASSLEGGGYGYTF.